The following is a T cell receptor (beta chain) sequence with its context. No antigen is known for it. Sorted-subset replicate PCRs used about 0.2 ug of genomic DNA. This amount corresponded to tens of thousands of T cell genomes. Sequencing was performed with immunoSEQ multiplex PCR; in TCRdb, only in-frame clones are kept and a portion is missing. The sample records under 750,000 clones, roughly 72% being singletons. The data were taken from a study of shared clonotypes between healthy human individuals. Across the study: Each donor contributed plates that comprised three CD4 naive, three CD4 memory, two CD8 naive and one CD8 memory.

Trimming shortened V by 2 bases and J by 10 bases, and 18 bases separated the two germline ends. The CDR3 totals 14 residues. Germline V gives CDR1 GTSNPN, CDR2 SVGIG (reference sequence). Study results and limitations: Around 4.9% of naive CD4 clonotypes were shared across several donors.

The specimen was memory CD4+ T cells sorted from blood. Subset here: CD45RA-negative fraction. The receptor was isolated from a woman in her 30s in good health. The chain has TRBV30 and TRBJ2-1, with D perhaps matching TRBD1 or TRBD2 (5 bases each). The CDR3 DNA reads as TGTGCCTGGAGTAAGGGGAACGGGGAATACGAGCAGTTCTTC. Protein sequence: CAWSKGNGEYEQFF.